The 25 T cell receptor beta chains below were found in one sample sequenced in a study of blood T cell repertoires in COVID-19. Clones were sequenced by immunoSEQ multiplex PCR, and TCRdb holds only the in-frame ones, with some missing. The sample includes approximately 500,000 clones, about 89% seen only once; the top ten take roughly 8%. The sequencing input was peripheral blood. The receptors originated from a woman between 45 and 60 years old with COVID-19, enrolled during active disease.

This clone was seen only a few times. The J gene is TRBJ1-3, the V gene TRBV19, with TRBD1 as a possible D gene (5 bases). The V gene lost 5 bases and the J gene lost 4 bases, with 12 bases spanning the gap. The CDR3 covers 14 residues. Germline V CDR1 and CDR2: LNHDA, SQIVND (reference sequence). The CDR3 nucleotides are TGTGCCAGTAGTCCGCGGACAAGGGGAAACACCATATATTTT. Its protein is CASSPRTRGNTIYF.

J is TRBJ2-5 and V is TRBV7-5; the D call of TRBD2 is as the table states it, not checked on the DNA. TRBV7-5 is flagged as a pseudogene. CDR3 length equals 13 residues. CDR3 residues: CASTGDLVETQYF. CDR3 nucleotide sequence: TGTGCCAGCACGGGGGATTTAGTGGAGACCCAGTACTTC.

Notes on this clone: At the DNA level, this CDR3 is encoded by other sequences in the same sample as well. The rearrangement joins TRBV27 to TRBJ1-5; 10 positions match TRBD1. Germline V gene lookup returns CDR1 MNHEY and CDR2 SMNVEV (reference sequence). This CDR3 has 15 amino acids. V dropped 4 bases and J dropped 1; count of bases not matched to a gene: 1. CDR3 residues: CASSSGQGSNQPQHF. Written as DNA, the CDR3 is TGTGCCAGCAGTTCGGGACAGGGGAGCAATCAGCCCCAGCATTTT.

The chain employs TRBV27 and TRBJ2-1; TRBD1 might be the D (6 bases). Germline CDR1 reads MNHEY; CDR2 reads SMNVEV (reference sequence). The V end lost 6 bases, the J end lost 3 bases, and 21 bases lay between the germline ends. This CDR3 has 17 amino acids. The CDR3 loop reads CASSQTALGAGYNEQFF. The CDR3 DNA follows: TGTGCCAGCAGCCAGACGGCCTTGGGGGCCGGCTACAATGAGCAGTTCTTC.

Note on this clone: An end of the junction does not agree with germline; a read error may underlie this. This chain uses TRBV3-1 (or the pseudogene TRBV3-2) with TRBJ2-7, with 7 bases aligning to TRBD2. The CDR3 consists of 18 residues. The germline gives CDR1 LGHDT, CDR2 YNNKEL (reference sequence). The CDR3 region has the DNA TGTGCCAGCAGCCAAGAAGCGGGATCCGGGACGGCTGGCTTGGAGCGGTACTTC. Translating gives CASSQEAGSGTAGLERYF.

The chain is built from TRBV5-6 and TRBJ2-7; 7 bases align to TRBD2. Trimming cost V 2 bases and J 2 bases; bases outside gene matches: 1. CDR1 is SGHDT and CDR2 is YYEEEE in the germline V gene. The CDR3 spans 13 residues. CDR3: CASSFGTTYEQYF. In DNA, the CDR3 is TGTGCCAGCAGCTTTGGGACTACCTACGAGCAGTACTTC. Supplemented by reference TRBV5-6 and TRBJ2-7, the full variable domain reads DAGVTQSPTHLIKTRGQQVTLRCSPKSGHDTVSWYQQALGQGPQFIFQYYEEEERQRGNFPDRFSGHQFPNYSSELNVNALLLGDSALYLCASSFGTTYEQYFGPGTRLTVT.

V is TRBV6-5 and J is TRBJ2-7; TRBD1 agrees at 7 bases. V shed 3 bases, J shed 7 bases, and the junction held 9 bases outside the gene matches. From germline, CDR1 is MNHEY and CDR2 SVGAGI. CDR3 length: 14 amino acids. The CDR3 sequence is CASSYTGANSEQYF. The CDR3 DNA reads TGTGCCAGCAGTTATACAGGGGCTAATAGTGAGCAGTACTTC.

The count of this clone is one. The J gene is TRBJ2-1, the V gene TRBV18; D is perhaps TRBD1 (5 bases). V was cut by 3 bases and J by 2 bases, with 14 bases left in between. Germline assignment: CDR1 KGHSH and CDR2 LQKENI. The CDR3 has 16 amino acids. CDR3 amino acids: CASSPGAQRTYNEQFF. The CDR3 DNA follows: TGTGCCAGCTCACCTGGGGCCCAACGGACCTACAATGAGCAGTTCTTC.

The genes are TRBV30 and TRBJ1-2; TRBD1 might be the D (6 bases). The CDR3 covers 15 residues. Trimming shortened V by 0 bases and J by 8 bases, and 19 bases separated the two germline ends. CDR1 and CDR2 (germline): GTSNPN, SVGIG (reference sequence). In nucleotides, the CDR3 is TGTGCCTGGAGTGTGGTAGGTTCGGGGGGCCGCGGCTACACCTTC. Its translation: CAWSVVGSGGRGYTF. Looking up the rest from reference TRBV30 and TRBJ1-2 gives the full variable domain: SQTIHQWPATLVQPVGSPLSLECTVEGTSNPNLYWYRQAAGRGLQLLFYSVGIGQISSEVPQNLSASRPQDRQFILSSKKLLLSDSGFYLCAWSVVGSGGRGYTFGSGTRLTVV.

The chain joins TRBV6-6 to TRBJ1-5; 7 bases fit TRBD1. The J segment lost 2 bases and the V segment lost 7 bases, leaving 5 bases of the junction unmatched. This CDR3 is built from 14 residues. Germline V gene lookup returns CDR1 MNHNY and CDR2 SVGAGI (reference sequence). The CDR3 here is CASKHQGGNQPQHF. CDR3 nucleotides: TGTGCCAGCAAACACCAGGGGGGCAATCAGCCCCAGCATTTT.

This clone was counted between two and nine times. The chain uses TRBV4-1 and TRBJ2-1; TRBD1 matches at 12 bases. V shed 1 base, J shed 6 bases, and the junction held 4 bases outside the gene matches. Per germline, CDR1 MGHRA and CDR2 YSYEKL. The CDR3 extends over 16 amino acids. CDR3: CASSQGDRGRANEQFF. DNA of the CDR3: TGCGCCAGCAGCCAAGGGGACAGGGGGCGAGCCAATGAGCAGTTCTTC.

This clone has more than one count but fewer than ten. The chain employs TRBV10-3 and TRBJ2-2; 11 bases map to TRBD2. From germline, CDR1 is ENHRY and CDR2 SYGVKD. V dropped 0 bases and J dropped 1; count of bases not matched to a gene: 10. This CDR3 contains 20 residues. The CDR3 loop reads CAISESEPGLAALNTGELFF. In DNA form, the CDR3 reads TGTGCCATCAGTGAGTCGGAGCCGGGACTAGCGGCCTTGAACACCGGGGAGCTGTTTTTT.

This sequence joins TRBV19 and TRBJ1-5; D not resolved. CDR1 and CDR2 from the germline V gene are LNHDA and SQIVND (reference sequence). Trimming removed 3 bases from V and 7 bases from J, with 13 bases in between. This CDR3 has 14 residues. The CDR3 DNA is TGTGCCAGTAGTATGGGTCGGGATAGCCAGCCCCAGCATTTT. As protein: CASSMGRDSQPQHF.

This clone was seen just once. The chain uses TRBV19 and TRBJ1-1; no definite D call. The V gene's germline CDR1 is LNHDA and CDR2 SQIVND (reference sequence). V was pared by 5 bases and J by 5 bases, with 15 bases between. This CDR3 is 14 amino acids long. The CDR3 nucleotides are TGTGCCAGTAGTCCCCGGGGAAGGGAAACTGAAGCTTTCTTT. Translating it yields CASSPRGRETEAFF. The full variable domain, rest sourced from reference TRBV19 and TRBJ1-1, is DGGITQSPKYLFRKEGQNVTLSCEQNLNHDAMYWYRQDPGQGLRLIYYSQIVNDFQKGDIAEGYSVSREKKESFPLTVTSAQKNPTAFYLCASSPRGRETEAFFGQGTRLTVV.

This clone was recorded once. The J gene is TRBJ2-7, the V gene TRBV29-1; no reliable D call. The CDR3 spans 13 residues. The germline V gene encodes CDR1 SQVTM and CDR2 ANQGSEA. Trimming stripped 0 bases from V and 4 bases from J, with 10 bases between. The CDR3 DNA reads as TGCAGCGTTGAAGAAATGACTTCTTACGAGCAGTACTTC. Translating it yields CSVEEMTSYEQYF.

This chain uses TRBV19 with TRBJ2-1; 15 bases fit TRBD2. In germline, CDR1 is LNHDA, CDR2 SQIVND (reference sequence). The CDR3 runs 16 residues. V lost 5 bases to trimming and J lost 10 bases; unmatched junction nucleotides: 9. The CDR3 bases are TGTGCCAGTAGTTCCCGGACTAGCGGGGGGGCTGGAGAGCAGTTCTTC. Amino acid sequence: CASSSRTSGGAGEQFF.

As for this clone: The sample has other DNA sequences that encode this CDR3 too. V and J are TRBV9 and TRBJ1-1, with D tentatively TRBD1 (6 bases). Per the germline V gene, CDR1 is SGDLS and CDR2 is YYNGEE. There are 14 residues in the CDR3. Trimming took 2 bases from V and 4 from J, leaving 12 bases between them. The CDR3 sequence: CASSVAGEGTEAFF. The CDR3 DNA follows: TGTGCCAGCAGCGTTGCAGGGGAGGGCACTGAAGCTTTCTTT.

The CDR3 spells CASSYSGEGTEAFF. For the CDR3, the DNA is TGTGCCAGCAGTTATTCAGGGGAGGGGACTGAAGCTTTCTTT. V is TRBV6-5 and J is TRBJ1-1; maybe TRBD1 (6 bases). V shed 3 bases and J shed 5 bases, with 13 bases lying between them. CDR3 length equals 14 residues. The V gene's germline CDR1 is MNHEY and CDR2 SVGAGI.

The chain is built from TRBV5-6 and TRBJ2-4; maybe TRBD1 (6 bases). Germline assignment: CDR1 SGHDT and CDR2 YYEEEE. The CDR3 sequence is 14 residues long. Trimming removed 2 bases at V and 0 bases at J, with 6 bases between. CDR3: CASSLGGAKNIQYF. In DNA, the CDR3 is TGTGCCAGCAGCTTAGGGGGAGCCAAAAACATTCAGTACTTC. Filled out from reference TRBV5-6 and TRBJ2-4, the complete variable domain reads DAGVTQSPTHLIKTRGQQVTLRCSPKSGHDTVSWYQQALGQGPQFIFQYYEEEERQRGNFPDRFSGHQFPNYSSELNVNALLLGDSALYLCASSLGGAKNIQYFGAGTRLSVL.

The rearrangement uses TRBV30 and TRBJ2-1; TRBD1 agrees at 9 bases. This CDR3 comprises 14 residues. Germline V CDR1 and CDR2: GTSNPN, SVGIG (reference sequence). Trimming cost V 3 bases and J 6 bases; bases outside gene matches: 6. The DNA of the CDR3 is TGTGCCTGGAGAGGGGACAGGGACGTCAATGAGCAGTTCTTC. Translated, it gives CAWRGDRDVNEQFF.

This chain joins TRBV7-9 and TRBJ2-5, with 9 bases aligning to TRBD2. V dropped 5 bases and J dropped 3; count of bases not matched to a gene: 10. The germline V gene has CDR1 SEHNR and CDR2 FQNEAQ (reference sequence). This CDR3 has 16 amino acids. As DNA, the CDR3 is TGTGCCAGCAGCCCCGGGTTAGCGGGGGCCGAAGAGACCCAGTACTTC. It specifies CASSPGLAGAEETQYF.

This clone came up a few times. The chain carries TRBV7-9 and TRBJ2-7, with TRBD1 identical over 7 bases. CDR3 length: 16 residues. V shed 4 bases, J shed 7 bases, and the junction held 16 bases outside the gene matches. Germline V gene lookup returns CDR1 SEHNR and CDR2 FQNEAQ (reference sequence). The CDR3 DNA is TGTGCCAGCAGCTCGTTAGGGGGACAGTCCTTTTGGGAGCAGTACTTC. Translation: CASSSLGGQSFWEQYF.

The gene calls are TRBV3-1 (or the pseudogene TRBV3-2) and TRBJ1-3; TRBD1 agrees at 7 bases. Germline V lookup: CDR1 LGHDT, CDR2 YNNKEL (reference sequence). Trimming at V came to 6 bases and at J to 0 bases, leaving 5 bases not matched to a gene. The CDR3 is 15 residues long. The DNA of the CDR3 is TGTGCCAGCAGTCGACGGGACAGCTCTGGAAACACCATATATTTT. It translates to CASSRRDSSGNTIYF.

The V call is TRBV6-5, the J call TRBJ1-6; no clear D. The V gene lost 2 bases and the J gene lost 10 bases, with 9 bases spanning the gap. Per germline, CDR1 MNHEY and CDR2 SVGAGI. The CDR3 loop spans 13 amino acids. Here the CDR3 DNA reads TGTGCCAGCAGTTACGGCCGCGGCTCACCCCTCCACTTT. Amino acids: CASSYGRGSPLHF.

This clone has a single count. The chain links TRBV5-1 to TRBJ1-4; D gene uncertain. The CDR3 contains 15 residues. With 1 base removed from V and 1 base from J, the gap between germline ends came to 8 bases. Germline CDR1 and CDR2: SGHRS and YFSETQ. The CDR3 loop reads CASSLMEGTNEKLFF. CDR3 DNA: TGCGCCAGCAGCTTGATGGAGGGAACTAATGAAAAACTGTTTTTT.